These T cell receptor beta chains were read from a single sample in a study of OX40 agonist ivuxolimab in advanced cancers. Libraries were prepared by immunoSEQ multiplex PCR; TCRdb keeps only in-frame clonotypes and omits some of them. The sample lists fewer than 90,000 clones, around 86% occurring once. The sample consisted of CD4+ or CD8+ T cells sorted from blood, taken in a trial of the OX40 agonist ivuxolimab. These receptors were obtained from an adult with an advanced solid tumor such as melanoma, head and neck, liver or kidney cancer. CDR3s include the opening cysteine and the closing phenylalanine or tryptophan.

TRBV7-2,TRBJ2-7,CASSLVGSGGSYEQYF
TRBV4-2,TRBJ2-2,CASSQASGRELNTGELFF
TRBV18,TRBJ2-5,CASEPMGETQYF
TRBV10-3,TRBJ2-7,CAISRTSGSAEQYF
TRBV20-1,TRBJ1-2,CSAKDRAYTF
TRBV7-3,TRBJ1-2,CASSPVARYGYTF
TRBV5-6,TRBJ1-2,CASSTRTGVSGYTF
TRBV10-3,TRBJ2-7,CAISEERLAAYEQYF
TRBV19,TRBJ1-1,CASSIAAGQTNTEAFF
TRBV7-8,TRBJ2-7,CASSSGLHSYEQYF
TRBV18,TRBJ2-1,CASSPNIGEQFF
TRBV6-1,TRBJ1-1,CASSEALVGTEAFF
TRBV18,TRBJ1-2,CASSPYLGKGRIDYGYTF
TRBV6-1,TRBJ2-1,CASSQGLYNEQFF
TRBV4-2,TRBJ2-6,CASSQDSTPSGANVLTF
TRBV7-3,TRBJ1-1,CASSLSPANTEAFF
TRBV5-8,TRBJ2-4,CASSLEGGGRDIQYF
TRBV11-2,TRBJ2-1,CASSSFGEQFF
TRBV5-1,TRBJ2-1,CASSQERGLYNEQFF
TRBV6-1,TRBJ2-3,CASSLRGDTQYF
TRBV7-3,TRBJ2-3,CASSSPPGDFTDTQYF
TRBV7-7,TRBJ2-2,CASSSDSSNTGELFF
TRBV15,TRBJ2-3,CATSGGQGRDTQYF
TRBV5-1,TRBJ2-3,CASSSGQGATDTQYF
TRBV7-9,TRBJ1-4,CASSRAGGEKLFF
TRBV6-5,TRBJ1-2,CASRQGNYGYTF
TRBV5-1,TRBJ1-4,CASSLVSEVGYEKLFF
TRBV19,TRBJ2-7,CASSLRDTVSSYEQYF
TRBV19,TRBJ1-6,CASSIGIDYSPLHF
TRBV4-3,TRBJ2-2,CASSQQLVLGELFF
TRBV19,TRBJ2-7,CASSTWTGAYEQYF
TRBV5-6,TRBJ1-1,CASSSTDF
TRBV5-6,TRBJ1-1,CASSVTVWDTEAFF
TRBV30,TRBJ2-1,CAWTAFTLGLGPYNEQFF
TRBV7-7,TRBJ2-7,CASSPGESGEQYF
TRBV7-2,TRBJ1-1,CASSRITRRAATEAFF
TRBV6-5,TRBJ1-2,CASSERPTSYGYTF
TRBV18,TRBJ1-5,CASSPGREQPQHF
TRBV19,TRBJ2-7,CASSMGQRRNYEQYF
TRBV9,NA,CASSRSSYEQYF